This T cell receptor (beta chain) is from a study of CD8 T cells in Susac syndrome. While serving as controls, healthy donors were matched for age and sex. The CDR3 has 14 amino acids. Germline V gives CDR1 GTSNPN, CDR2 SVGIG (reference sequence). V lost 1 base and J lost 0, with 9 bases in between. Reverse transcription of 0.5 to 1 ug RNA was performed with random hexamers. An immunoSEQ multiplex PCR amplified TCR beta CDR3 over 54 Vbeta and 13 Jbeta. TCRdb re-derived calls from the immunoSEQ multiplex PCR reads in MiXCR, one entry per CDR3 protein. The table lists 120,000 to 150,000 distinct CDR3 sequences, approximately 94% of them singletons.

The chain recombines TRBV30 with TRBJ1-1; D possibly corresponds to TRBD1 (6 bases). Sequenced material: CD4+ T cells from PBMCs. This TCR was recovered from a human donor in good health. The CDR3 spells CAWSGDTLNTEAFF. CDR3 nucleotide sequence: TGTGCCTGGAGTGGGGACACGTTGAACACTGAAGCTTTCTTT.